This T cell receptor (beta chain) was captured by sequencing in a study of post-analysis software for immune sequencing data. Study-wide points: Strong co-clustering by F measure was evident for samples that had been prepared in the same batch. In patients, TRBV5-6, TRBV5-1 and TRBV20-1 belonged to five TRBV segments found more frequently than in controls.

Sequencing libraries made from TCR beta cDNA carried unique molecular identifiers. MiXCR, applied by TCRdb to the PCR reads, yields one record per CDR3 protein. The sample has 750,000 to 950,000 distinct CDR3 sequences, about 57% seen once; the top ten hold about 4.8%. CDR1 and CDR2 (germline): LGHDT, YNNKEL (reference sequence). V was pared by 3 bases and J by 8 bases, with 10 bases of the junction left unmatched. There are 15 residues in the CDR3. With respect to this clonotype: Its specificity is unknown.

The chain is built from TRBV3-1 and TRBJ1-2, with TRBD1 matching 9 bases. The sequence derives from a girl between 5 and 17 years old with multiple sclerosis. The sequencing sample was made of blood. For the CDR3, the DNA is TGTGCCAGCAGCCAGGCACCGGGACAGGGTCGCGGCTACACCTTC. It encodes CASSQAPGQGRGYTF. Full variable domain (rest looked up from reference TRBV3-1 and TRBJ1-2): DTAVSQTPKYLVTQMGNDKSIKCEQNLGHDTMYWYKQDSKKFLKIMFSYNNKELIINETVPNRFSPKSPDKAHLNLHINSLELGDSAVYFCASSQAPGQGRGYTFGSGTRLTVV.